This TCR beta chain comes out of a study of tumor and adjacent non-tumor tissue in lung cancer. Study-level background: There were roughly 11 adenocarcinoma, a couple of squamous cell carcinoma and 1 small cell lung cancer cases. Patients were aged about 30 to 85, roughly nine men and a handful of women, stage I to III.

CDR3 length: 14 residues. Germline V gene sequence: CDR1 MGHRA, CDR2 YSYEKL. This sample's RNA came from whole unsorted tissue. As regards this clonotype: Its antigen is unidentified. Sequence at one end of the junction differs from germline and may be a read error.

Three rounds of nested PCR, following a modified ARM-PCR protocol, produced the TCRbeta library. TCRdb independently ran MiXCR on the multiplex PCR reads; one entry per CDR3 protein. The table has 60,000 to 95,000 distinct CDR3 sequences, over 70% seen once. Whole-study results and caveats: In normal lung, the top 100 clones were significantly more dominant than in tumor. Compared with tumor, normal lung showed significantly lower TCR diversity.

The sample comprised lung tumor tissue. This receptor was obtained from a woman between 45 and 65 years old with non-small cell lung cancer. The chain uses TRBV4-1 and TRBJ2-3; tentatively, D is TRBD2 (5 bases). The CDR3, as DNA: TGCTCCAGCAGCCAGAGGGTGGGAGCTGATACGCAGTATTTT. Translation gives CSSSQRVGADTQYF.